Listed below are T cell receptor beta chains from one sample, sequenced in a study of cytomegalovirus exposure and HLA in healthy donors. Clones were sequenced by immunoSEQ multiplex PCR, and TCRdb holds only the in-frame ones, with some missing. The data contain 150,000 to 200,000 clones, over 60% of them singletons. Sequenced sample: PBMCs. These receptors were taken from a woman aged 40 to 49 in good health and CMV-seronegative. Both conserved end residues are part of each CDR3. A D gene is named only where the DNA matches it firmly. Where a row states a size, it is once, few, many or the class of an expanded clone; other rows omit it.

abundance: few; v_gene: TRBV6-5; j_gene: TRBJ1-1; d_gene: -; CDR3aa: CASSYSGGNTEAFF; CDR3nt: TGTGCCAGCAGTTACTCAGGAGGAAACACTGAAGCTTTCTTT
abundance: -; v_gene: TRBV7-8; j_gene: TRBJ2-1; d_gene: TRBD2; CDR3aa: CASSLERTSGGAGDEQFF; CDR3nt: TGTGCCAGCAGCTTAGAACGGACTAGCGGGGGGGCCGGGGATGAGCAGTTCTTC
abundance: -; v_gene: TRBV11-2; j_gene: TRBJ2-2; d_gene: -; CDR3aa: CASSSTNTGELFF; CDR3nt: TGTGCCAGCAGCTCCACGAACACCGGGGAGCTGTTTTTT
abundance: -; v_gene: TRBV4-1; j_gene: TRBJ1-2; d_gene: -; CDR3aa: CASSPLIQGNYGYTF; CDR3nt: TGCGCCAGCAGCCCCCTGATACAGGGCAACTATGGCTACACCTTC
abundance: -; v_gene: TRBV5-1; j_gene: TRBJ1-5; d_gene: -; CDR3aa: CASSLGGREGQPQHF; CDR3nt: TGCGCCAGCAGCTTGGGGGGCAGGGAAGGCCAGCCCCAGCATTTT
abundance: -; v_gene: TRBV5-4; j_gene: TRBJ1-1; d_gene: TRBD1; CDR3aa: CASSPPGTDGTEAFF; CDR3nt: TGTGCCAGCAGCCCTCCGGGGACAGACGGGACTGAAGCTTTCTTT
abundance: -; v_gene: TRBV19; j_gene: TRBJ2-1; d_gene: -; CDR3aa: CASRESSVNEQFF; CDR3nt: TGTGCCAGCCGGGAGAGCAGCGTCAATGAGCAGTTCTTC
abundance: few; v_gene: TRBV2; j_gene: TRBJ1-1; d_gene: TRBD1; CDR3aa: CASETGPNTEAFF; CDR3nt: TGTGCCAGCGAGACAGGGCCGAACACTGAAGCTTTCTTT
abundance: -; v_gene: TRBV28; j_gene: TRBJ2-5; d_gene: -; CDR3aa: CASSFELQETQYF; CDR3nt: TGTGCCAGCAGTTTTGAGCTGCAAGAGACCCAGTACTTC
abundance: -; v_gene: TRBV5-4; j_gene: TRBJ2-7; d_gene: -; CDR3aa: CASSSSYRDTLRDQYF; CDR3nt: TGTGCCAGCAGCTCCTCCTACCGGGACACTCTACGAGATCAGTACTTC